The 7 T cell receptor beta chains below were found in one sample sequenced in a study of blood T cell repertoires in COVID-19. The method was immunoSEQ multiplex PCR; TCRdb's version includes in-frame clones alone and lacks a portion of them. The table lists 100,000 to 150,000 clones, more than 75% of them singletons. Sequenced sample: peripheral blood. These receptor sequences come from a woman in her 70s with COVID-19, enrolled during active disease.

The chain has TRBV30 and TRBJ2-3, with TRBD2 identical over 8 bases. This CDR3 contains 14 residues. Germline V gives CDR1 GTSNPN, CDR2 SVGIG (reference sequence). Trimming took 5 bases from V and 4 from J; bases not matched to a gene: 8. CDR3 loop: CAWAYRGGADTQYF. In nucleotides, the CDR3 is TGTGCCTGGGCCTACCGGGGGGGGGCAGATACGCAGTATTTT. Using reference TRBV30 and TRBJ2-3 for the parts outside the CDR3, the full variable domain is SQTIHQWPATLVQPVGSPLSLECTVEGTSNPNLYWYRQAAGRGLQLLFYSVGIGQISSEVPQNLSASRPQDRQFILSSKKLLLSDSGFYLCAWAYRGGADTQYFGPGTRLTVL.

The CDR3 coding sequence is TGTGCCAGCAGCCAAGGGGGGGACCCCTTGGGCAATTCACCCCTCCACTTT. Translating gives CASSQGGDPLGNSPLHF. The gene calls are TRBV3-1 (or the pseudogene TRBV3-2) and TRBJ1-6; maybe TRBD1 (5 bases). This CDR3 has 17 amino acids. Between the trimmed V and J ends, which lost 1 base and 7 bases, there was a span of 17 bases. Per germline, CDR1 LGHDT and CDR2 YNNKEL (reference sequence).

The J gene is TRBJ2-3, the V gene TRBV2; TRBD1 aligns across 7 bases. Germline assignment: CDR1 SNHLY and CDR2 FYNNEI. This CDR3 is 15 amino acids long. The CDR3, as DNA: TGTGCAAGAACCCGGGACAGACTCAACCTAGATACGCAGTATTTT. Translating gives CARTRDRLNLDTQYF.

The chain uses TRBV30 and TRBJ1-4; D not certain. Germline V gives CDR1 GTSNPN, CDR2 SVGIG (reference sequence). V lost 3 bases, J lost 3 bases, and 11 bases lay in between. The CDR3 runs to 14 residues. CDR3 bases: TGTGCCTGGAGCCCGAGTTGGTCTAATGAAAAACTGTTTTTT. Protein sequence: CAWSPSWSNEKLFF.

Turning to this clone: Other DNA sequences from this sample encode an identical CDR3 as well. The V gene is TRBV29-1, the J gene TRBJ1-2, with 9 bases aligning to TRBD1. V lost 6 bases and J lost 1; bases outside the gene matches: 3. CDR1 SQVTM and CDR2 ANQGSEA come from the germline V gene. This CDR3 region has 13 residues. The CDR3 reads CSVPGQGNYGYTF. The CDR3, as DNA: TGCAGCGTCCCGGGACAGGGTAACTATGGCTACACCTTC.

The genes are TRBV15 and TRBJ2-3, with D tentatively TRBD2 (6 bases). V lost 0 bases to trimming and J lost 1 base, with 11 bases between them. This CDR3 has 16 amino acids. Germline V gene sequence: CDR1 LNHNV, CDR2 YYDKDF (reference sequence). CDR3 nucleotides: TGTGCCACCAGCAGAGATTTGGGACTCCGCACAGATACGCAGTATTTT. Translating it yields CATSRDLGLRTDTQYF.

Here the CDR3 reads CAWIGGRAGYGYTF. CDR3 nucleotide sequence: TGTGCCTGGATAGGAGGGAGGGCCGGCTATGGCTACACCTTC. This rearrangement joins TRBV30 to TRBJ1-2; D is uncertain. V dropped 4 bases and J dropped 4 bases, with 16 bases sitting between them. The length of the CDR3 is 14 residues. Germline V gives CDR1 GTSNPN, CDR2 SVGIG (reference sequence).